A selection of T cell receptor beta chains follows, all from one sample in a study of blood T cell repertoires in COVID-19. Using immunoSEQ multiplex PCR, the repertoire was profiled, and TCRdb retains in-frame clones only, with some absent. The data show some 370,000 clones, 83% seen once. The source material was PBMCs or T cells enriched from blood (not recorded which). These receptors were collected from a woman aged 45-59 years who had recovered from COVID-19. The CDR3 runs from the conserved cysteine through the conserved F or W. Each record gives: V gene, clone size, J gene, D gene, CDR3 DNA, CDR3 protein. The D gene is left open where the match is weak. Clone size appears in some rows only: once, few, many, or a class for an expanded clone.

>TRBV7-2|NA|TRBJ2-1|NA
TGTGCCAGCAGCCTGAGGCACACCTACAATGAGCAGTTCTTC
CASSLRHTYNEQFF
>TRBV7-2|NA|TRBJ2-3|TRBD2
TGTGCCAGCAGCTTAGAAGGCGGGAGGAGCACAGATACGCAGTATTTT
CASSLEGGRSTDTQYF
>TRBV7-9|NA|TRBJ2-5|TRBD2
TGTGCCAGCAGCTTAGCTGAGACTAGCGGGGAGACCCAGTACTTC
CASSLAETSGETQYF
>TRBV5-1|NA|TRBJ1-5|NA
TGCGCCAGCAGCTTTTCGGTGAATCAGCCCCAGCATTTT
CASSFSVNQPQHF
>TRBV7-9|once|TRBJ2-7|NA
TGTGCCAGCAGCTTCCCAGGCCCTGCCTACGAGCAGTACTTC
CASSFPGPAYEQYF
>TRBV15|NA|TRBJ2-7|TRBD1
TGTGCCACCAGCAGAGGAGGGACAGGGGCCTACGAGCAGTACTTC
CATSRGGTGAYEQYF
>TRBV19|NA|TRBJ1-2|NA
TGTGCCAGTAGGGGAGACCGGTATGGCTACACCTTC
CASRGDRYGYTF
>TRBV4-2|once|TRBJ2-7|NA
TGTGCCAGCAGCCAAGTAATTGGGACTTCCACTCTATCGGGCGAGCAGTACTTC
CASSQVIGTSTLSGEQYF
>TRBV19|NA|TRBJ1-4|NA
TGTGCCAGTAGTACAGAAGTCGGAGGACTGTTTTTT
CASSTEVGGLFF
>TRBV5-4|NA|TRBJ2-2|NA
TGTGCCAGCAGCTTTGTCACGGGGACCGGGGAGCTGTTTTTT
CASSFVTGTGELFF
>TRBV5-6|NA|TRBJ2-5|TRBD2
TGTGCCAGCAGCGCCCGGGACAGCTGGGCGGGAGGGAGAGAGACCCAGTACTTC
CASSARDSWAGGRETQYF
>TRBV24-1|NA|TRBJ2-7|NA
TGTGCCTCCTCCGGTCCCTACGAGCAGTACTTC
CASSGPYEQYF
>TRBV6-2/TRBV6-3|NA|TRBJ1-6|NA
TGTGCCAGCAGTTACCGGTATGATTCACCCCTCCACTTT
CASSYRYDSPLHF
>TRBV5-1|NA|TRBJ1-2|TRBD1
TGCGCCAGCAGTATTGGAGGACGACAGGGTGGCTACACCTTC
CASSIGGRQGGYTF
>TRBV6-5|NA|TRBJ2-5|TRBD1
TGTGCCAGCAGTTATCAGGGGGCAGGAAGGAGAGAGACCCAGTACTTC
CASSYQGAGRRETQYF
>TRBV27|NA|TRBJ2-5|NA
TGTGCCAGCGGAACAGGAGTACAAGAGACCCAGTACTTC
CASGTGVQETQYF
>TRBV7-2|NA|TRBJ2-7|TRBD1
TGTGCCAGCAGCCCCTTGACAGGGAGTCACGAGCAGTACTTC
CASSPLTGSHEQYF
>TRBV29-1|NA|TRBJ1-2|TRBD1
TGCAGCGTTAAACATCTGGGACAGAAGAACTATGGCTACACCTTC
CSVKHLGQKNYGYTF
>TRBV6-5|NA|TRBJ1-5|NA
TGTGCCAGCACCGAAGGACAGATTCAGCCCCAGCATTTT
CASTEGQIQPQHF
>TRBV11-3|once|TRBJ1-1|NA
TGTGCCAGCAGCTTAGTTCGGGGGAACACTGAAGCTTTCTTT
CASSLVRGNTEAFF
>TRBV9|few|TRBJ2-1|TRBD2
TGTGCCAGCAGCTCCCGACTAGCGGGGGACAATGAGCAGTTCTTC
CASSSRLAGDNEQFF
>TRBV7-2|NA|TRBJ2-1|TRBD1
TGTGCCAGCAGCTTATACAGGGGGCTTACGGTCAATGAGCAGTTCTTC
CASSLYRGLTVNEQFF
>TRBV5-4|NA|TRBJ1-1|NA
TGTGCCAGCAGCCATGACGCCGGGACTGAAGCTTTCTTT
CASSHDAGTEAFF
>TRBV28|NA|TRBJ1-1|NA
TGTGCCAGCAGTTTAGGCGGGGGGGGGCGCCCCGGTAAAGCTTTCTTT
CASSLGGGGRPGKAFF